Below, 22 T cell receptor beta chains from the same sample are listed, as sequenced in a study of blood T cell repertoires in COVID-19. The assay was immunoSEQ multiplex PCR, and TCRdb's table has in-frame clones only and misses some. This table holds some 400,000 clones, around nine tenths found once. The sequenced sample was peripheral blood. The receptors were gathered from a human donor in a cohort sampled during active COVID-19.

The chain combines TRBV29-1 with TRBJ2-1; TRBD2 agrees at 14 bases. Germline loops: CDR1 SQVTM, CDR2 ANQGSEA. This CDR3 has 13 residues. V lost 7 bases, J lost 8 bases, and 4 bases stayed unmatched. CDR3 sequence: CSGGLAGADEQFF. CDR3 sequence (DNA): TGCAGCGGGGGACTAGCGGGAGCGGATGAGCAGTTCTTC.

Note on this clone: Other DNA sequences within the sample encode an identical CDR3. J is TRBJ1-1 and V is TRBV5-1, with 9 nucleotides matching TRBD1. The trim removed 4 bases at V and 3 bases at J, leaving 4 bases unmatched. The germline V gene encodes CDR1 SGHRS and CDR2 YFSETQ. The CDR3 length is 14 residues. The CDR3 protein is CASSRGQGDTEAFF. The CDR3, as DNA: TGCGCCAGCAGCAGGGGACAGGGCGACACTGAAGCTTTCTTT. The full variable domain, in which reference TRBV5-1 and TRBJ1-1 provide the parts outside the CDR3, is KAGVTQTPRYLIKTRGQQVTLSCSPISGHRSVSWYQQTPGQGLQFLFEYFSETQRNKGNFPGRFSGRQFSNSRSEMNVSTLELGDSALYLCASSRGQGDTEAFFGQGTRLTVV.

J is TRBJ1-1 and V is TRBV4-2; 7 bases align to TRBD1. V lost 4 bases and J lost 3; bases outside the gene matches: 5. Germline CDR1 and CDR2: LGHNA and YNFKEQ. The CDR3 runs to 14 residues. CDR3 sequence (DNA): TGTGCCAGCAGCCCCGACAGGGAGGACACTGAAGCTTTCTTT. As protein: CASSPDREDTEAFF.

The CDR3 protein is CASSYIGTSGRGEQYF. CDR3 nucleotides: TGCGCCAGCAGCTATATCGGGACTAGCGGCAGAGGGGAGCAGTACTTC. This sequence joins TRBV5-1 and TRBJ2-7; 11 nucleotides align to TRBD2. The germline V gene has CDR1 SGHRS and CDR2 YFSETQ. V shed 3 bases, J shed 7 bases, and the junction held 12 bases outside the gene matches. The CDR3 runs 16 residues. Full variable domain (remainder filled in from reference TRBV5-1 and TRBJ2-7): KAGVTQTPRYLIKTRGQQVTLSCSPISGHRSVSWYQQTPGQGLQFLFEYFSETQRNKGNFPGRFSGRQFSNSRSEMNVSTLELGDSALYLCASSYIGTSGRGEQYFGPGTRLTVT.

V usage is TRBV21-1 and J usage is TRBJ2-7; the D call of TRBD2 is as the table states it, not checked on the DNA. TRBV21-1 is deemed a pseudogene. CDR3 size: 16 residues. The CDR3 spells CASSKDKLARSYEQYF. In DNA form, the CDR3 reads TGTGCCAGCAGCAAAGATAAGCTAGCCCGCTCCTACGAGCAGTACTTC.

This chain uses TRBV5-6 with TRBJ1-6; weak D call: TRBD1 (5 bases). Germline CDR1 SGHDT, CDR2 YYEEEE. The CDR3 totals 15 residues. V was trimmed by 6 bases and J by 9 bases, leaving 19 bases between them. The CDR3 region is CASTWGAGYGSPLHF. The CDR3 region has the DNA TGTGCCAGCACCTGGGGCGCGGGATATGGTTCACCCCTCCACTTT.

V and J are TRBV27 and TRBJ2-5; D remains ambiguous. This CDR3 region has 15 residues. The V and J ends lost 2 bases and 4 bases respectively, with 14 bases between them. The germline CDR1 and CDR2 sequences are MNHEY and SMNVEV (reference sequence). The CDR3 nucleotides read TGTGCCAGCAGTTTAACCATGCCCGCCGGAGAGACCCAGTACTTC. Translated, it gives CASSLTMPAGETQYF.

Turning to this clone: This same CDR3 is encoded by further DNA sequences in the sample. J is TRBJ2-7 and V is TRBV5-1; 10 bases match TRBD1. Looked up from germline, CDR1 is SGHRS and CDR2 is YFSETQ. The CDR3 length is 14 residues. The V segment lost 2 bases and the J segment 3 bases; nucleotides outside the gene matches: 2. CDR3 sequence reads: CASSFRDRGYEQYF. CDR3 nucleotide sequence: TGCGCCAGCAGCTTCCGGGACAGGGGCTACGAGCAGTACTTC. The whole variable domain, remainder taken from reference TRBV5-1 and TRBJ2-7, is KAGVTQTPRYLIKTRGQQVTLSCSPISGHRSVSWYQQTPGQGLQFLFEYFSETQRNKGNFPGRFSGRQFSNSRSEMNVSTLELGDSALYLCASSFRDRGYEQYFGPGTRLTVT.

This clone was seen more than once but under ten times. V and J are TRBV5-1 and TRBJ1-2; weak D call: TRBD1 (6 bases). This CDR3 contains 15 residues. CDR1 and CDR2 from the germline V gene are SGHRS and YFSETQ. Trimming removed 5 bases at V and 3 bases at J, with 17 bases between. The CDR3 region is CASRPDGQFYYGYTF. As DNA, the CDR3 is TGCGCCAGCAGACCAGACGGACAGTTTTACTATGGCTACACCTTC. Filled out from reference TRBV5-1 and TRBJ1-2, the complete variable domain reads KAGVTQTPRYLIKTRGQQVTLSCSPISGHRSVSWYQQTPGQGLQFLFEYFSETQRNKGNFPGRFSGRQFSNSRSEMNVSTLELGDSALYLCASRPDGQFYYGYTFGSGTRLTVV.

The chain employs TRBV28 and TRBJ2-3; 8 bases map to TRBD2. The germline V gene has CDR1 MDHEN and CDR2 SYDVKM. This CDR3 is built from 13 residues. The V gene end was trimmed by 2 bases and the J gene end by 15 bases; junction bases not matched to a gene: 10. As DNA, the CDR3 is TGTGCCAGCAGTTTACCGGGGGGGCCACAGGGCTATTTT. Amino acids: CASSLPGGPQGYF.

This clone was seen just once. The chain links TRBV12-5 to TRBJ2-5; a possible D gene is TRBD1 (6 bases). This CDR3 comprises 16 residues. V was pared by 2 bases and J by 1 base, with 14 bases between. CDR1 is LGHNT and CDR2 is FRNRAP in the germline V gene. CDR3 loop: CASGLTGGHRQETQYF. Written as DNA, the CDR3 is TGTGCTAGTGGTTTGACTGGGGGACACCGCCAAGAGACCCAGTACTTC.

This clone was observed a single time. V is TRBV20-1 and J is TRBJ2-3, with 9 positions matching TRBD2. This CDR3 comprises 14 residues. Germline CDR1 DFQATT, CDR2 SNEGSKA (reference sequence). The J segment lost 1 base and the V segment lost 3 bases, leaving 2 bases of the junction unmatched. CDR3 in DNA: TGCAGTGCTAGTGCTAGCGGGGGCACAGATACGCAGTATTTT. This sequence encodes CSASASGGTDTQYF.

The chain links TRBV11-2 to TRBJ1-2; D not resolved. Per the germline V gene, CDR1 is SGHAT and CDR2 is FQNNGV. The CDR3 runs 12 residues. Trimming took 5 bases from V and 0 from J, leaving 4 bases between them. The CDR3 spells CASSHANYGYTF. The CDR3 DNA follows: TGTGCCAGCAGCCATGCTAACTATGGCTACACCTTC.

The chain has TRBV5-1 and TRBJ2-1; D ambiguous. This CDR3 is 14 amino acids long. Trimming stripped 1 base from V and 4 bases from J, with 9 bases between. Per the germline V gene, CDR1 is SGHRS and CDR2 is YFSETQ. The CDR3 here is CASSLSPGYNEQFF. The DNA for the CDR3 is TGCGCCAGCAGCTTGTCTCCCGGTTACAATGAGCAGTTCTTC.

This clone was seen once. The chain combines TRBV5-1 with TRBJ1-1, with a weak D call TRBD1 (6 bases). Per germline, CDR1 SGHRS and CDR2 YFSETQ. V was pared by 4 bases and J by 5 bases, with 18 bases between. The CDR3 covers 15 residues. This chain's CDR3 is CASSPGGAGGTEAFF. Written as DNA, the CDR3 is TGCGCCAGCAGCCCGGGGGGGGCTGGGGGGACTGAAGCTTTCTTT.

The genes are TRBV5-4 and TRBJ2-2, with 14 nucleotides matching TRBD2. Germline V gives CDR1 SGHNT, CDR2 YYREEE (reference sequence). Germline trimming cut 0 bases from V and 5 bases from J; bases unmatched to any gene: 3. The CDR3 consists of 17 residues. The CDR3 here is CASSLGLAGGRTGELFF. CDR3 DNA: TGTGCCAGCAGCTTGGGACTAGCGGGGGGGCGAACCGGGGAGCTGTTTTTT.

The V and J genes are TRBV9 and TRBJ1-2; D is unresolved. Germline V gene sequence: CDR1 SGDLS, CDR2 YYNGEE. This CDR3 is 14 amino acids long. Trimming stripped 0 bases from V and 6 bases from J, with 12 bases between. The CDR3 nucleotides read TGTGCCAGCAGCGTAGGATATCGCGGTAATGGCTACACCTTC. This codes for CASSVGYRGNGYTF.

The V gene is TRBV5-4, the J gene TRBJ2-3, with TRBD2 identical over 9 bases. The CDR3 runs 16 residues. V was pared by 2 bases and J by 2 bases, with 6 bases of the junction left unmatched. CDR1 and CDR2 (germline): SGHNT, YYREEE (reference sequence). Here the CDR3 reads CASSLGLAGTTDTQYF. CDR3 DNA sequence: TGTGCCAGCAGCTTAGGGCTAGCGGGAACCACAGATACGCAGTATTTT.

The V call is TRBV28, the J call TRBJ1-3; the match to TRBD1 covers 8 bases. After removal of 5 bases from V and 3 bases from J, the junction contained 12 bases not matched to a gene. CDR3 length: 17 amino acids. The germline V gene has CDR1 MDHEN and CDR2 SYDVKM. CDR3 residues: CASSELSKTGVGNTIYF. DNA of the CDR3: TGTGCCAGCAGTGAGCTCTCCAAGACAGGGGTTGGAAACACCATATATTTT.

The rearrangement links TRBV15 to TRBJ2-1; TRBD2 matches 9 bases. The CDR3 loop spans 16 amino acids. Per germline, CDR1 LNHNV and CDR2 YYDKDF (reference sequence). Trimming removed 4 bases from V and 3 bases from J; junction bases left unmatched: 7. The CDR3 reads CATSTQRGAFYNEQFF. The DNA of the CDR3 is TGTGCCACCAGCACCCAGCGGGGGGCGTTCTACAATGAGCAGTTCTTC.

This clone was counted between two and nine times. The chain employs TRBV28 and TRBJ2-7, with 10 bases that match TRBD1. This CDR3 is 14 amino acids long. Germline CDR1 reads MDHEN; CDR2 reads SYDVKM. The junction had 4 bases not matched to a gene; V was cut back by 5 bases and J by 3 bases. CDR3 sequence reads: CASSLTGGFYEQYF. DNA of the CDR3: TGTGCCAGCAGTCTGACAGGGGGCTTCTACGAGCAGTACTTC. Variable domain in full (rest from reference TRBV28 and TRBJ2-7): DVKVTQSSRYLVKRTGEKVFLECVQDMDHENMFWYRQDPGLGLRLIYFSYDVKMKEKGDIPEGYSVSREKKERFSLILESASTNQTSMYLCASSLTGGFYEQYFGPGTRLTVT.

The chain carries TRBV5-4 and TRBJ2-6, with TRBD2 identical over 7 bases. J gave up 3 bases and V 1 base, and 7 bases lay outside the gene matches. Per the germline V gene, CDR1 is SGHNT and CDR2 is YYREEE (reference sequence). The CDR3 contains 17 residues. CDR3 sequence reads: CASSLMAGAFGANVLTF. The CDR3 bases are TGTGCCAGCAGCTTGATGGCGGGAGCTTTTGGGGCCAACGTCCTGACTTTC.